The source of this T cell receptor beta chain is a study of blood T cell repertoires in COVID-19. Study summary: COVID-19 samples from acute and convalescent phases originated in the United States, Italy and Spain. T cells, B-cell-depleted T cells, or PBMCs provided the cDNA or gDNA that served as material.

Only in-frame clones appear in the TCRdb table, and some are missing; sequencing was by immunoSEQ multiplex PCR. The table records around 160,000 clones, 84% of them present only once. The CDR3 totals 16 residues. Germline V CDR1 and CDR2: SGHRS, YFSETQ. The V and J ends lost 4 bases and 4 bases, in that order; junction bases with no gene match: 11. This receptor was taken from a human donor in a cohort sampled during active COVID-19. V and J are TRBV5-1 and TRBJ1-1; TRBD1 agrees at 9 bases. The source material was peripheral blood. The CDR3 DNA follows: TGCGCCAGCAGCCCAGGACAGGGGCCGCCGAGCACTGAAGCTTTCTTT. Its protein product is CASSPGQGPPSTEAFF.